The 15 T cell receptor beta chains in this list originate from one sample, sequenced in a study of glioma-infiltrating T cells. The iRepertoire nested amplicon-rescue multiplex PCR amplified TCR alpha and beta CDR3s from RNA. TCRdb itself ran the multiplex PCR reads through MiXCR, one entry per CDR3 protein. This table holds 100,000 to 150,000 distinct CDR3 sequences, around 25% found once. Sequencing was carried out using glioma tissue, nonneoplastic brain tissue, or PBMCs (not recorded which). The receptors come from a human donor with low-grade glioma or glioblastoma, undergoing nonglioma brain surgery, or in good health (not recorded which).

This clonotype has a handful of counts. The chain employs TRBV20-1 and TRBJ2-3; weak D call: TRBD2 (7 bases). This CDR3 spans 15 amino acids. Germline lookup yields CDR1 DFQATT and CDR2 SNEGSKA (reference sequence). V gave up 4 bases and J gave up 7 bases, with 21 bases separating them. CDR3 residues: CSAIVPGGARYTQYF. CDR3 coding DNA: TGCAGTGCTATCGTCCCGGGGGGCGCACGATATACGCAGTATTTT.

This clonotype appeared a few times. The rearrangement links TRBV20-1 to TRBJ2-1; 12 bases align to TRBD2. The CDR3 extends over 17 amino acids. From germline, CDR1 is DFQATT and CDR2 SNEGSKA (reference sequence). Trimming took 0 bases from V and 8 from J; bases not matched to a gene: 11. The chain's CDR3 is CSARDGASGGEGDEQFF. The CDR3 nucleotides are TGCAGTGCTAGAGATGGGGCTAGCGGGGGGGAGGGAGATGAGCAGTTCTTC.

The genes are TRBV5-1 and TRBJ1-1, with D perhaps matching TRBD1 (6 bases). This CDR3 comprises 15 residues. V was shortened by 0 bases and J by 0 bases, with 9 bases between the two germline ends. CDR1 and CDR2 (germline): SGHRS, YFSETQ. The CDR3: CASSLVGGMNTEAFF. CDR3 sequence (DNA): TGCGCCAGCAGCTTGGTCGGGGGCATGAACACTGAAGCTTTCTTT.

This clonotype was seen a single time. This may be a read error: a much more frequent sequence differs by one nucleotide. V gene TRBV6-5 combines with J gene TRBJ1-5; D is undetermined. CDR3 length: 15 amino acids. V dropped 1 base and J dropped 4 bases, with 11 bases sitting between them. Looked up from germline, CDR1 is MNHEY and CDR2 is SVGAGI. The CDR3 sequence: CASSYCNAGNQPQHF. The DNA of the CDR3 is TGTGCCAGCAGTTACTGTAATGCCGGGAATCAGCCCCAGCATTTT.

This clonotype has ten or more counts. The chain couples TRBV6-6 to TRBJ2-1, with D hard to call. The germline V and J ends were trimmed by 2 bases and 7 bases, with 6 bases remaining between them. CDR3 length: 12 residues. Germline V gives CDR1 MNHNY, CDR2 SVGAGI (reference sequence). CDR3 region: CASSYQQNEQFF. In DNA, the CDR3 is TGTGCCAGCAGTTACCAGCAGAATGAGCAGTTCTTC.

This clonotype was observed at least ten times. The rearrangement links TRBV20-1 to TRBJ1-6, with 9 bases identical to TRBD1. Germline assignment: CDR1 DFQATT and CDR2 SNEGSKA (reference sequence). The CDR3 loop spans 12 amino acids. The junction had 5 bases not matched to a gene; V was cut back by 7 bases and J by 10 bases. CDR3 loop: CSVRTGESPLHF. The CDR3 DNA is TGCAGTGTACGGACAGGGGAATCACCCCTCCACTTT.

This clonotype showed up many times. The chain uses TRBV28 and TRBJ2-7; D gene ambiguous. The CDR3 has 13 amino acids. CDR1 MDHEN and CDR2 SYDVKM come from the germline V gene. Trimming took off 8 bases at V and 2 bases at J, with 13 bases between the two ends. The chain's CDR3 is CASGNTGPYEQYV. CDR3 coding DNA: TGTGCCAGCGGCAACACGGGCCCCTACGAGCAGTACGTC.

This clonotype has only one observation. The CDR3 spells CASSQAPGGPSSYNEQFF. The CDR3 DNA follows: TGCGCCAGCAGCCAAGCACCCGGGGGGCCCAGCTCCTACAATGAGCAGTTCTTC. The chain links TRBV4-1 to TRBJ2-1; TRBD2 might be the D (7 bases). V dropped 1 base and J dropped 0 bases, with 16 bases sitting between them. The V gene's germline CDR1 is MGHRA and CDR2 YSYEKL. The CDR3 is 18 amino acids.

V and J are TRBV7-2 and TRBJ2-5; D gene unclear. V shed 5 bases and J shed 1 base, with 8 bases lying between them. The CDR3 length is 13 residues. CDR1 and CDR2 from the germline V gene are SGHTA and FQGNSA. The CDR3 loop is CASSPRPQETQYF. The CDR3 DNA is TGTGCCAGCAGCCCCCGCCCCCAAGAGACCCAGTACTTC.

This clonotype was observed at least ten times. The chain employs TRBV28 and TRBJ1-1; D possibly corresponds to TRBD1 (6 bases). The CDR3 is 14 amino acids. Germline CDR1 and CDR2: MDHEN and SYDVKM. Between the trimmed V and J ends, which lost 3 bases and 6 bases, there was a span of 14 bases. This chain's CDR3 is CASSFQGFGAEAFF. The CDR3 nucleotides read TGTGCCAGCAGTTTTCAGGGGTTTGGCGCTGAAGCTTTCTTT. The entire variable domain, with the rest obtained from reference TRBV28 and TRBJ1-1, is as follows: DVKVTQSSRYLVKRTGEKVFLECVQDMDHENMFWYRQDPGLGLRLIYFSYDVKMKEKGDIPEGYSVSREKKERFSLILESASTNQTSMYLCASSFQGFGAEAFFGQGTRLTVV.

This chain uses TRBV6-1 with TRBJ2-5; D is unclear. Germline assignment: CDR1 MNHNS and CDR2 SASEGT. This CDR3 spans 14 amino acids. V lost 6 bases to trimming and J lost 9 bases, with 20 bases between them. As DNA, the CDR3 is TGTGCCAGCAGCCTGCCGGTTAGGGCGTCCCCCCAGTACTTC. Protein product: CASSLPVRASPQYF.

The table lists this clonotype with a few counts. The chain couples TRBV20-1 to TRBJ1-5; a weak D match, TRBD1 (6 bases). The V end was cut by 4 bases, the J end by 7 bases, with 14 bases between. Germline V lookup: CDR1 DFQATT, CDR2 SNEGSKA (reference sequence). The CDR3 runs to 13 residues. CDR3 in DNA: TGCAGTGCTAAAGCAGGGGTCGGGCAGCCCCAGCATTTT. It encodes CSAKAGVGQPQHF.

The chain recombines TRBV12-3 or TRBV12-4 with TRBJ2-1; tentatively, D is TRBD2 (6 bases). This CDR3 spans 13 amino acids. V lost 6 bases to trimming and J lost 7 bases, with 13 bases between them. The chain's CDR3 is CASRSGRGNEQFF. The CDR3 region has the DNA TGTGCCAGCAGGTCGGGTCGGGGGAATGAGCAGTTCTTC.

The chain employs TRBV19 and TRBJ1-2; D gene ambiguous. The V gene's germline CDR1 is LNHDA and CDR2 SQIVND (reference sequence). The CDR3 is 14 amino acids. The V end was cut by 5 bases, the J end by 3 bases, with 13 bases between. The CDR3 protein is CASSATQLYYGYTF. The CDR3 nucleotides read TGTGCCAGTAGTGCGACACAGCTTTACTATGGCTACACCTTC.

This clonotype was counted ten times or more. The CDR3 nucleotides read TGTGCCAGCAGCCTACAGTCCCCCCCCAATGAGCAGTTCTTC. Protein product: CASSLQSPPNEQFF. This chain joins TRBV7-2 and TRBJ2-1, with D uncertain. The CDR3 has 14 amino acids. V was clipped by 5 bases and J by 6 bases, with 14 bases between them. The V gene's germline CDR1 is SGHTA and CDR2 FQGNSA.